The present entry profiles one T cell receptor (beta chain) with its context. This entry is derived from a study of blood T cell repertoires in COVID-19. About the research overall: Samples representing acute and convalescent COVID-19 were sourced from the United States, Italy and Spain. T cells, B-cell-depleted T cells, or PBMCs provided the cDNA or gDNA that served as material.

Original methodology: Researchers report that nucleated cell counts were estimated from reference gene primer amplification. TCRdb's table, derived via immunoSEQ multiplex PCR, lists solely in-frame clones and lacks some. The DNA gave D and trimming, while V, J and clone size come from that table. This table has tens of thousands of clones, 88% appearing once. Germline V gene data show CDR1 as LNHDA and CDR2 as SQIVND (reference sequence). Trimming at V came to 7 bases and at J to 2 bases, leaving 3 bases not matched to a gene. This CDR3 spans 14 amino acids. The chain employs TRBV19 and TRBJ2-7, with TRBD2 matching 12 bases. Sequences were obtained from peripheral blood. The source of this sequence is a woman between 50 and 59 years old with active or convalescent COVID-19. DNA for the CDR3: TGTGCCAGTACCGGACTAGCGGGGCCCTACGAGCAGTACTTC. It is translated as CASTGLAGPYEQYF.